This TCR beta chain was identified in a study of blood T cells in healthy people across ages. Overall study results and limits: TCR beta diversity correlated strongly with naive T cell percentage.

Remarks on this clonotype: As yet, its antigen is unknown.

It was with a sample-barcoded 5' primer and a J-beta primer mix that a second PCR of about 7 to 12 cycles was run. TCRdb analysed the 5' RACE reads with MiXCR anew, one entry per CDR3 protein. The data hold approximately 800,000 distinct CDR3 sequences, with around a quarter observed a single time. Another study also made use of these data, one on T cells of mothers and their children. That work contributes: In cDNA synthesis, all of the extracted RNA was used at about 1.6 ug per 15 ul.

The TCR was taken from a boy between 5 and 17 years old in good health. Sequenced: blood.

CDR3 protein: CAWASGGSSYNEQFF. CDR3 nucleotides: TGTGCCTGGGCCAGTGGCGGGAGCTCCTACAATGAGCAGTTCTTC. The rearrangement joins TRBV30 to TRBJ2-1; TRBD2 matches 7 bases. V was pared by 5 bases and J by 0 bases, with 7 bases of the junction left unmatched. CDR1 and CDR2 (germline): GTSNPN, SVGIG (reference sequence). The CDR3 runs to 15 residues.